Listed here is a single T cell receptor (beta chain). Measured with immunoSEQ multiplex PCR; TCRdb has only the in-frame clones, and not every one. The top ten clones hold approximately 4.8% of a sample with 55,000 to 70,000 clones, roughly 90% of them seen once. CDR1 and CDR2 (germline): SGHVS, FQNEAQ. The CDR3 totals 15 residues. V shed 4 bases and J shed 0 bases, with 12 bases lying between them. This specimen comes from a study of technical replicates of blood from a few donors. Source material: PBMCs. V usage is TRBV7-8 and J usage is TRBJ1-2; maybe TRBD1 (6 bases). The clonotype was recovered from a human donor in good health. Some clones in this sample may be carry-over from other donors' samples. Here the CDR3 reads CASSSSDRTNYGYTF. The DNA of the CDR3 is TGTGCCAGCAGCTCGTCGGACAGAACTAACTATGGCTACACCTTC.